Reported below is one TCR beta chain. Profiled with immunoSEQ multiplex PCR; TCRdb holds only in-frame clones, not every one. The sample contains 55,000 to 85,000 clones, roughly 94% of which appear only once. These data originate in a study of T cell changes during pregnancy in multiple sclerosis. V lost 9 bases to trimming and J lost 2 bases; unmatched junction nucleotides: 5. CDR1 is SNHLY and CDR2 is FYNNEI in the germline V gene. The CDR3 is 14 residues long. The chain combines TRBV2 with TRBJ2-2, with 8 bases identical to TRBD1. The material was peripheral blood, obtained in the third trimester of pregnancy. The sequence derives from a female donor with multiple sclerosis, enrolled in a pregnancy study. CDR3 sequence (DNA): TGTGCCAGTTCAGACAGGGGAAACACCGGGGAGCTGTTTTTT. Residues: CASSDRGNTGELFF.